This TCR beta chain was recovered during a study of response to subunit inactivated influenza vaccine. TCRdb re-analysed the RT-PCR reads in MiXCR, keeping a single row per CDR3 protein. The data contain over 800,000 distinct CDR3 sequences, around 20% of them singletons. General study results and limits: The authors suggested that every seasonal influenza vaccination recruits few new T cells.

The CDR3 length is 17 residues. With V trimmed by 0 bases and J by 5 bases, 10 bases remained unmatched. In germline, CDR1 is GTSNPN, CDR2 SVGIG (reference sequence). With regard to this clonotype: Its antigen is currently unknown.

The receptor's source is a man aged 50 to 59 who received an inactivated influenza vaccine. The sample consisted of PBMCs from blood, taken 5 days after vaccination. The V gene is TRBV30, the J gene TRBJ2-1; 10 bases align to TRBD2. The CDR3 DNA sequence: TGTGCCTGGAGTGTACGACTCCTAGCGGGAGTCCACAATGAGCAGTTCTTC. Its translation: CAWSVRLLAGVHNEQFF.